These T cell receptor beta chains were read from a single sample in a study of CD8 T cells in Susac syndrome. MiXCR, applied by TCRdb to the immunoSEQ multiplex PCR reads, yields one record per CDR3 protein. The sample has 100,000 to 150,000 distinct CDR3 sequences, about 95% seen once; the top ten hold around 0.12%. The source material was CD4+ T cells from PBMCs. These receptor sequences come from a human donor in good health. CDR3s include the opening cysteine and the closing phenylalanine or tryptophan. The order of the fields is CDR3 length, V gene, J gene, clone size, D gene, CDR3 protein, CDR3 DNA. The D gene is left open where the match is weak. A row's size may be missing; if present it is once, few, many or a size class.

length: 12; V: TRBV28; J: TRBJ1-5; size: .; D: .; CDR3: CASSTNFQPQHF; DNA: TGTGCCAGCAGTACCAACTTTCAGCCCCAGCATTTT
length: 12; V: TRBV7-9; J: TRBJ2-3; size: .; D: .; CDR3: CASSLDRRAQYF; DNA: TGTGCCAGCAGCTTAGATAGGCGTGCGCAGTATTTT
length: 15; V: TRBV14; J: TRBJ2-7; size: .; D: .; CDR3: CASSHRYDGTYEQYF; DNA: TGTGCCAGCAGCCACCGTTATGACGGCACCTACGAGCAGTACTTC
length: 14; V: TRBV20-1; J: TRBJ1-5; size: .; D: TRBD1; CDR3: CSARAGQTNQPQHF; DNA: TGCAGTGCTAGGGCGGGACAGACCAATCAGCCCCAGCATTTT
length: 12; V: TRBV28; J: TRBJ2-7; size: .; D: TRBD2; CDR3: CASRTSHYEQYF; DNA: TGTGCCAGCAGGACTAGCCATTACGAGCAGTACTTC
length: 12; V: TRBV12-3/TRBV12-4; J: TRBJ2-1; size: .; D: .; CDR3: CASSSPPYEQFF; DNA: TGTGCCAGCAGTTCGCCCCCTTATGAGCAGTTCTTC
length: 14; V: TRBV7-2; J: TRBJ1-1; size: .; D: .; CDR3: CASSRGGPNTEAFF; DNA: TGTGCCAGCAGCCGTGGAGGGCCGAACACTGAAGCTTTCTTT
length: 17; V: TRBV6-1; J: TRBJ2-1; size: .; D: TRBD2; CDR3: CASSTLAGGPSYNEQFF; DNA: TGTGCCAGCTCAACACTAGCGGGAGGGCCCTCCTACAATGAGCAGTTCTTC
length: 18; V: TRBV3-1; J: TRBJ2-2; size: .; D: .; CDR3: CASSQDYWAGASTGELFF; DNA: TGTGCCAGCAGCCAAGATTATTGGGCAGGGGCAAGTACCGGGGAGCTGTTTTTT
length: 17; V: TRBV20-1; J: TRBJ2-2; size: .; D: TRBD2; CDR3: CSAKGGLAGGNTGELFF; DNA: TGCAGTGCCAAAGGGGGACTAGCGGGAGGAAACACCGGGGAGCTGTTTTTT
length: 13; V: TRBV2; J: TRBJ2-7; size: .; D: TRBD1; CDR3: CASGRDRLDEQYF; DNA: TGTGCCAGCGGCCGGGACAGGCTGGACGAGCAGTACTTC
length: 12; V: TRBV29-1; J: TRBJ1-3; size: .; D: .; CDR3: CSAGDYGNTIYF; DNA: TGCAGCGCCGGGGATTACGGAAACACCATATATTTT
length: 14; V: TRBV19; J: TRBJ2-2; size: .; D: .; CDR3: CASTASVNTGELFF; DNA: TGTGCCAGTACGGCTAGCGTGAACACCGGGGAGCTGTTTTTT
length: 15; V: TRBV7-2; J: TRBJ2-7; size: .; D: TRBD2; CDR3: CASSSGTSVLYEQYF; DNA: TGTGCCAGCAGCTCCGGGACTAGCGTGCTGTACGAGCAGTACTTC
length: 13; V: TRBV29-1; J: TRBJ1-1; size: .; D: .; CDR3: CSVVSQMNTEAFF; DNA: TGCAGCGTTGTTAGTCAGATGAACACTGAAGCTTTCTTT
length: 14; V: TRBV12-3/TRBV12-4; J: TRBJ1-2; size: .; D: .; CDR3: CASRGTGRAGGYTF; DNA: TGTGCCAGCAGGGGTACAGGGAGGGCTGGGGGCTACACCTTC
length: 13; V: TRBV27; J: TRBJ2-4; size: .; D: .; CDR3: CASSSPAKNIQYF; DNA: TGTGCCAGCAGTTCCCCAGCCAAAAACATTCAGTACTTC
length: 15; V: TRBV5-1; J: TRBJ1-1; size: .; D: .; CDR3: CASSLESGVGTEAFF; DNA: TGCGCCAGCAGCTTGGAGTCTGGGGTAGGCACTGAAGCTTTCTTT
length: 16; V: TRBV23-1; J: TRBJ1-1; size: .; D: .; CDR3: CASSRGEGHGNTEAFF; DNA: TGCGCCAGCAGTAGGGGAGAGGGACACGGGAACACTGAAGCTTTCTTT
length: 13; V: TRBV2; J: TRBJ2-2; size: once; D: .; CDR3: CASSVGNTGELFF; DNA: TGTGCCAGCAGCGTAGGGAACACCGGGGAGCTGTTTTTT
length: 15; V: TRBV10-3; J: TRBJ2-3; size: .; D: TRBD2; CDR3: CAISEREARGDTQYF; DNA: TGTGCCATCAGTGAGCGGGAGGCACGCGGCGATACGCAGTATTTT
length: 13; V: TRBV7-2; J: TRBJ1-1; size: .; D: .; CDR3: CASSLIGPRGAFF; DNA: TGTGCCAGCAGCTTAATCGGACCCCGGGGAGCTTTCTTT
length: 14; V: TRBV19; J: TRBJ1-5; size: .; D: .; CDR3: CASSNRSPYQPQHF; DNA: TGTGCCAGTAGTAACAGATCCCCTTATCAGCCCCAGCATTTT
length: 13; V: TRBV5-6; J: TRBJ2-3; size: .; D: .; CDR3: CASSLDSRDTQYF; DNA: TGTGCCAGCAGCTTGGATAGTAGAGATACGCAGTATTTT
length: 14; V: TRBV6-5; J: TRBJ1-2; size: once; D: .; CDR3: CASSSSGTNYGYTF; DNA: TGTGCCAGCAGTTCTTCCGGGACCAACTATGGCTACACCTTC
length: 15; V: TRBV29-1; J: TRBJ2-1; size: .; D: .; CDR3: CSAAPSADSYNEQFF; DNA: TGCAGCGCTGCGCCTAGCGCAGACTCCTACAATGAGCAGTTCTTC
length: 13; V: TRBV3-1; J: TRBJ1-1; size: .; D: .; CDR3: CASSQAGSTEAFF; DNA: TGTGCCAGCAGCCAAGCAGGGTCCACTGAAGCTTTCTTT
length: 15; V: TRBV20-1; J: TRBJ2-1; size: once; D: .; CDR3: CSARGFGPGANEQFF; DNA: TGCAGTGCTAGAGGGTTTGGTCCAGGGGCAAATGAGCAGTTCTTC
length: 14; V: TRBV7-2; J: TRBJ2-4; size: .; D: TRBD1; CDR3: CASSSDRAKNIQYF; DNA: TGTGCCAGCAGCTCGGACAGGGCCAAAAACATTCAGTACTTC
length: 15; V: TRBV5-6; J: TRBJ2-3; size: .; D: .; CDR3: CASSVDLLGSDTQYF; DNA: TGTGCCAGCAGCGTGGACCTCCTAGGGTCGGATACGCAGTATTTT
length: 14; V: TRBV12-3/TRBV12-4; J: TRBJ1-5; size: once; D: .; CDR3: CASSLKEGAQPQHF; DNA: TGTGCCAGCAGTTTAAAGGAAGGGGCACAGCCCCAGCATTTT
length: 13; V: TRBV29-1; J: TRBJ1-5; size: .; D: TRBD1; CDR3: CSVATGGNQPQHF; DNA: TGCAGCGTAGCAACAGGGGGCAATCAGCCCCAGCATTTT
length: 16; V: TRBV7-2; J: TRBJ2-7; size: .; D: TRBD1; CDR3: CASSSQMGTGAYEQYF; DNA: TGTGCCAGCAGTTCCCAGATGGGGACAGGGGCCTACGAGCAGTACTTC
length: 12; V: TRBV7-2; J: TRBJ2-1; size: .; D: .; CDR3: CASSLGFGEQFF; DNA: TGTGCCAGCAGCTTAGGGTTTGGGGAGCAGTTCTTC
length: 16; V: TRBV9; J: TRBJ2-1; size: .; D: TRBD2; CDR3: CASSEASGRSYNEQFF; DNA: TGTGCCAGCAGCGAGGCTAGCGGGAGGTCCTACAATGAGCAGTTCTTC
length: 17; V: TRBV7-9; J: TRBJ2-7; size: .; D: TRBD2; CDR3: CASSLAPSGTNYHEQYF; DNA: TGTGCCAGCAGCTTAGCTCCTAGCGGGACCAATTACCACGAGCAGTACTTC
length: 15; V: TRBV14; J: TRBJ2-2; size: .; D: .; CDR3: CASSQLRSYTGELFF; DNA: TGTGCCAGCAGCCAACTTAGGAGTTACACCGGGGAGCTGTTTTTT
length: 13; V: TRBV3-1; J: TRBJ2-6; size: .; D: .; CDR3: CASSQEGAVVLTF; DNA: TGTGCCAGCAGCCAGGAGGGGGCCGTCGTCCTGACTTTC
length: 15; V: TRBV15; J: TRBJ2-7; size: .; D: .; CDR3: CATSRARGASYEQYF; DNA: TGTGCCACCAGCAGAGCTAGGGGAGCCTCCTACGAGCAGTACTTC
length: 13; V: TRBV6-2/TRBV6-3; J: TRBJ1-5; size: .; D: .; CDR3: CASSAWSNQPQHF; DNA: TGTGCCAGCAGCGCGTGGAGCAATCAGCCCCAGCATTTT
length: 11; V: TRBV29-1; J: TRBJ1-1; size: .; D: .; CDR3: CSVPWNTEAFF; DNA: TGCAGCGTACCCTGGAACACTGAAGCTTTCTTT
length: 13; V: TRBV5-1; J: TRBJ2-4; size: .; D: .; CDR3: CASSMDSQNIQYF; DNA: TGCGCCAGCAGCATGGACTCCCAGAACATTCAGTACTTC
length: 16; V: TRBV29-1; J: TRBJ2-2; size: .; D: TRBD2; CDR3: CSVGGLAGVVTGELFF; DNA: TGCAGCGTTGGGGGACTAGCGGGAGTTGTCACCGGGGAGCTGTTTTTT
length: 12; V: TRBV6-2/TRBV6-3; J: TRBJ2-1; size: few; D: TRBD1; CDR3: CASSRQGNEQFF; DNA: TGTGCCAGCAGTCGACAGGGGAATGAGCAGTTCTTC
length: 13; V: TRBV6-6; J: TRBJ1-1; size: once; D: .; CDR3: CASSYTVQDEAFF; DNA: TGTGCCAGCAGTTACACAGTACAGGATGAAGCTTTCTTT
length: 14; V: TRBV7-9; J: TRBJ1-1; size: .; D: .; CDR3: CASSYWTATVGAFF; DNA: TGTGCCAGCAGCTATTGGACAGCGACGGTAGGAGCTTTCTTT
length: 19; V: TRBV27; J: TRBJ2-7; size: .; D: .; CDR3: CASSKTIPRRDAVSYEQYF; DNA: TGTGCCAGCAGTAAGACTATCCCCCGGAGGGATGCCGTTTCCTACGAGCAGTACTTC
length: 14; V: TRBV2; J: TRBJ1-5; size: .; D: .; CDR3: CASSPIDTNQPQHF; DNA: TGTGCCAGCAGTCCGATTGACACAAATCAGCCCCAGCATTTT
length: 16; V: TRBV18; J: TRBJ2-4; size: .; D: .; CDR3: CASSPGGRLAKNIQYF; DNA: TGTGCCAGCTCACCAGGCGGAAGACTAGCCAAAAACATTCAGTACTTC
length: 14; V: TRBV6-1; J: TRBJ2-3; size: .; D: .; CDR3: CASRPRQFGDTQYF; DNA: TGTGCCAGCCGCCCACGGCAATTTGGGGATACGCAGTATTTT
length: 13; V: TRBV27; J: TRBJ2-1; size: .; D: .; CDR3: CASSPYRDPEQFF; DNA: TGTGCCAGCAGTCCTTACAGGGATCCTGAGCAGTTCTTC
length: 15; V: TRBV7-9; J: TRBJ2-1; size: .; D: .; CDR3: CASRPFRRNVDEQFF; DNA: TGTGCCAGCAGGCCATTTAGGAGAAACGTCGATGAGCAGTTCTTC
length: 15; V: TRBV2; J: TRBJ2-1; size: .; D: TRBD1; CDR3: CASSPGQPSYNEQFF; DNA: TGTGCCAGCAGCCCGGGACAGCCGTCCTACAATGAGCAGTTCTTC